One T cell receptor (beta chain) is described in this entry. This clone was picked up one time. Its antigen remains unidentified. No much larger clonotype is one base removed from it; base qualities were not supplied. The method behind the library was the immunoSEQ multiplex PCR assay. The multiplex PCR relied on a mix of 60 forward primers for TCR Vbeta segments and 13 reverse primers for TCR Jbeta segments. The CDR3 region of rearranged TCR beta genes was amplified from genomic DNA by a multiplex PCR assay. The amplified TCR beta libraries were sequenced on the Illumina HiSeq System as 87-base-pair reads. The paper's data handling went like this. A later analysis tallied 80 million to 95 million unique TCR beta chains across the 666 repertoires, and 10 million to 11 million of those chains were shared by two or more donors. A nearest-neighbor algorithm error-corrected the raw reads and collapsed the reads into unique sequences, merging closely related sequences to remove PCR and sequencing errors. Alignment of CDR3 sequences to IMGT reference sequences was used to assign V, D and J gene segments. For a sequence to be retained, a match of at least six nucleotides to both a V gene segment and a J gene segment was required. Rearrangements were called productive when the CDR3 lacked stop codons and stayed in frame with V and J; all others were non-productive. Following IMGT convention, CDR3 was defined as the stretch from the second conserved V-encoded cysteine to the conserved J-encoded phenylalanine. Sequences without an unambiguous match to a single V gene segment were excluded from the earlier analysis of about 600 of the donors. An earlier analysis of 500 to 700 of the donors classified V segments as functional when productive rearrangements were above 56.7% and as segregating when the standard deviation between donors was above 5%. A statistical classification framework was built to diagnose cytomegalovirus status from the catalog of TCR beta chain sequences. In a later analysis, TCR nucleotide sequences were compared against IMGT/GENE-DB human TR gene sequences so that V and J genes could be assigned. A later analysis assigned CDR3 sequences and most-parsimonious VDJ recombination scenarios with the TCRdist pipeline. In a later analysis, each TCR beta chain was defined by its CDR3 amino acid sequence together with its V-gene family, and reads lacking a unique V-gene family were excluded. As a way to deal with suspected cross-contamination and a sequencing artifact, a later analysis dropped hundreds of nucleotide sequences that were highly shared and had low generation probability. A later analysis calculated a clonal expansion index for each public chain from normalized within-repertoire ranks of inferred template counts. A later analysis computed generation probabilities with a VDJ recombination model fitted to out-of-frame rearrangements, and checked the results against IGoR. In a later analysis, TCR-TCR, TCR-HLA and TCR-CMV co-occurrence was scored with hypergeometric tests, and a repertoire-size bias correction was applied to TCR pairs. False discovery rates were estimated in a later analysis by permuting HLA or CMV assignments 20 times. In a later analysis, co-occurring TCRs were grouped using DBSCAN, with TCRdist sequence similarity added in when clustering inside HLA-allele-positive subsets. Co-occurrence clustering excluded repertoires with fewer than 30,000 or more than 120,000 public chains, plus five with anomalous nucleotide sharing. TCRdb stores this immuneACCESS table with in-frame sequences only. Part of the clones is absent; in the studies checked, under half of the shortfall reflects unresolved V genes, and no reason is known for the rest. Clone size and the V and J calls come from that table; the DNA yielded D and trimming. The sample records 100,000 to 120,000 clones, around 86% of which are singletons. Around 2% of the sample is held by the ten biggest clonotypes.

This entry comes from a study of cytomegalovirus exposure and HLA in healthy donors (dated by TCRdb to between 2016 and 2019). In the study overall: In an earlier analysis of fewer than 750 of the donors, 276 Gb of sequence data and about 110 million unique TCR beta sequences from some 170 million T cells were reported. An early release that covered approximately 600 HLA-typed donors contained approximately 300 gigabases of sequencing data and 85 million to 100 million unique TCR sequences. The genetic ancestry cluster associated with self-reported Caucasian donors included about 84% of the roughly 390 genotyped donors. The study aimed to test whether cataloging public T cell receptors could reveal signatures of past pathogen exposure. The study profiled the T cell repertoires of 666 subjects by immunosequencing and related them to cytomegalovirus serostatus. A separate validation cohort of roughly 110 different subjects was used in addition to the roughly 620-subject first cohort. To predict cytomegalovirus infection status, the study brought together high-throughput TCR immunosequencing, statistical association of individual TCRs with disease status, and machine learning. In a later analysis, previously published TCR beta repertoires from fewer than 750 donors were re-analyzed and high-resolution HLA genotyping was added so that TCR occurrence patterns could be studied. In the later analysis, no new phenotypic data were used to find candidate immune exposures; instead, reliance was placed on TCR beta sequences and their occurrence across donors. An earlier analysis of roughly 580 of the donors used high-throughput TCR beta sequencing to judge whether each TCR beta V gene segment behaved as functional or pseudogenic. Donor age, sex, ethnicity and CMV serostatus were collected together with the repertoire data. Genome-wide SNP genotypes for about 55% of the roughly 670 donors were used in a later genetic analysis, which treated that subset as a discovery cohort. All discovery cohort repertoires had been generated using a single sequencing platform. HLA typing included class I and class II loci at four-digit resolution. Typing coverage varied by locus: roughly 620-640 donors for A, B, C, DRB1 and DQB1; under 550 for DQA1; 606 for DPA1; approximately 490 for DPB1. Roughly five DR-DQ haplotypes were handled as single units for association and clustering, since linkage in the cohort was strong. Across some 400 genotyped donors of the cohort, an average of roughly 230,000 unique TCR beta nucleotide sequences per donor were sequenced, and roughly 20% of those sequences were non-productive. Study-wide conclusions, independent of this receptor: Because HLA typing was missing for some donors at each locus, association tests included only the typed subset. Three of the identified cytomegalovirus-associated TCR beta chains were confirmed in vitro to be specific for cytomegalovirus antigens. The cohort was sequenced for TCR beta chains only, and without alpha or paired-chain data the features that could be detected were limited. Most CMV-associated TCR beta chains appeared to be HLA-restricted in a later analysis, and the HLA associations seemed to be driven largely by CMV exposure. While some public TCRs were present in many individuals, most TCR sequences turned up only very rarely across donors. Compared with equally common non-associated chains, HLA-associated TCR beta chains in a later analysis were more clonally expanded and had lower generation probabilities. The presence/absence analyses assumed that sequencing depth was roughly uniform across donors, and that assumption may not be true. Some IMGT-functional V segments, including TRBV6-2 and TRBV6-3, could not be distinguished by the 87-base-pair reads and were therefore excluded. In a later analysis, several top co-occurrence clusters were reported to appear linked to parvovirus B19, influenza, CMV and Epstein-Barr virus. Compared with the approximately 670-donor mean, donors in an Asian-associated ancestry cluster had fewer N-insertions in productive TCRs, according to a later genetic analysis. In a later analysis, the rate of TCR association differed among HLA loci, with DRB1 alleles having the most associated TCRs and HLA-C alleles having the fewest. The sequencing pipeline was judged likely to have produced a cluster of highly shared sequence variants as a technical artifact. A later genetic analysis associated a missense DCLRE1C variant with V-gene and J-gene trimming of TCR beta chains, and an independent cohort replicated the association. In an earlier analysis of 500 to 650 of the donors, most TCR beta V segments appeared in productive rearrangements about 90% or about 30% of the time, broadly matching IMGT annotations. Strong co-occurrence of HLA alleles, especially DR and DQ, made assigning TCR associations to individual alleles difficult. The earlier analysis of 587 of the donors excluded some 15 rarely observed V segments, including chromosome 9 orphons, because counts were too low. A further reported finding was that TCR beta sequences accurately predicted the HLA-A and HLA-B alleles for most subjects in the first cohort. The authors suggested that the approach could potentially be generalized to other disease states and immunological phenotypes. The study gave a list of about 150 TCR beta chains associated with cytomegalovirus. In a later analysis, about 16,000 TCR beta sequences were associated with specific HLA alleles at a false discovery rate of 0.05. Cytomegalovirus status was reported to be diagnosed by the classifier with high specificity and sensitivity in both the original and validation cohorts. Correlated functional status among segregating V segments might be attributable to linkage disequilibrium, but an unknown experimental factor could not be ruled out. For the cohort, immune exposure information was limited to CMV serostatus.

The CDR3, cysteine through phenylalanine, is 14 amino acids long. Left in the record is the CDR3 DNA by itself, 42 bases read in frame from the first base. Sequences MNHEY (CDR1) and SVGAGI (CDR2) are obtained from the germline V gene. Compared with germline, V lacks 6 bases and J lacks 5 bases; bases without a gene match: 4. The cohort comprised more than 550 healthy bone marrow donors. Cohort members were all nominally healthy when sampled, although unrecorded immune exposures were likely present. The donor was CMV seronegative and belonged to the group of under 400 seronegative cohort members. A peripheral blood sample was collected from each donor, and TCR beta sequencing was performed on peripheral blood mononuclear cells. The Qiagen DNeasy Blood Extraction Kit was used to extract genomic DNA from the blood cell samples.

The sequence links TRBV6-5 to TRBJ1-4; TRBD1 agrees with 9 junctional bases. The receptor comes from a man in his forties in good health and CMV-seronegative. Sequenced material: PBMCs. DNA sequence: TGTGCCAGCAGCTCCGGACAGGGGAATGAAAAACTGTTTTTT. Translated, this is CASSSGQGNEKLFF.